This TCR beta chain was captured by sequencing in a study of brain T cells in children with intractable seizures. Points from the study as a whole: Patients' HCMV serostatus was unknown; virus specificity rests on CDR3 similarity alone. Clones missing pre-surgery may reflect undersampling of that blood sample.

Measured with immunoSEQ multiplex PCR; TCRdb has only the in-frame clones, and not every one. This sample carries about 110,000 clones, roughly 94% of them seen once, and the ten largest clones take under 4.5%. Comment on this clone: The target antigen is unknown.

The germline CDR1 and CDR2 sequences are MNHEY and SMNVEV (reference sequence). Trimming removed 6 bases from V and 1 base from J; junction bases left unmatched: 8. The CDR3 consists of 15 residues. Sequencing was limited to surgery cases with top T cell transcript signatures in brain tissue. Patients received at least one anti-epileptic drug before surgery. J is TRBJ2-7 and V is TRBV27; 8 bases line up with TRBD1. The clonotype originates from a boy in the first two years of life with hemimegalencephaly and intractable seizures. The sample here was peripheral blood, taken at surgery. The chain's CDR3 is CASRSGTGASYEQYF. The CDR3 DNA reads TGTGCCAGCAGGTCCGGGACAGGTGCTTCCTACGAGCAGTACTTC.